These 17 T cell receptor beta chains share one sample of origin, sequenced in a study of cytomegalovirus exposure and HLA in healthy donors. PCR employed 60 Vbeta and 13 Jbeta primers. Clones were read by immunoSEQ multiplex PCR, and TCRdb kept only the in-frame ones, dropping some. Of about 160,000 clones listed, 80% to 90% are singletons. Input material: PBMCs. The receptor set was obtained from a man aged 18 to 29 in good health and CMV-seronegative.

The CDR3 region has the DNA TGTGCCACCAGCGATGAGAAGGGGTTCTCCTACAATGAGCAGTTCTTC. Its translation is CATSDEKGFSYNEQFF. The rearrangement links TRBV15 to TRBJ2-1; tentatively, D is TRBD1 (5 bases). Trimming left V 5 bases short and J 0 bases short, with 14 bases between. The V gene's germline CDR1 is LNHNV and CDR2 YYDKDF (reference sequence). The CDR3 contains 16 residues.

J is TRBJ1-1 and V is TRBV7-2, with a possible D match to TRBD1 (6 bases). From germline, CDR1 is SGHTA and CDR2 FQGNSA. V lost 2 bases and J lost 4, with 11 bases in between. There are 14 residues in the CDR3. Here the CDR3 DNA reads TGTGCCAGCAGCTTACAGGGGTTTGGCACTGAAGCTTTCTTT. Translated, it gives CASSLQGFGTEAFF.

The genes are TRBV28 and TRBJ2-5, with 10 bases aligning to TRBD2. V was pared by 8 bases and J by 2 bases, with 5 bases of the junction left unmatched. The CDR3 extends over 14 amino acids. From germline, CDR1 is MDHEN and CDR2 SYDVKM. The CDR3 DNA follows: TGTGCCAGCCTCCTAGCGGGAGTTCAAGAGACCCAGTACTTC. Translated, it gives CASLLAGVQETQYF.

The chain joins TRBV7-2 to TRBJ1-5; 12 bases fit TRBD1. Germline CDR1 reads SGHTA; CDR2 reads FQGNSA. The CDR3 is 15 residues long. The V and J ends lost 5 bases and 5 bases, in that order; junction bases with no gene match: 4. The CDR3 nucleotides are TGTGCCAGCAGCCCAGGGACAGGGGGCCATCAGCCCCAGCATTTT. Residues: CASSPGTGGHQPQHF.

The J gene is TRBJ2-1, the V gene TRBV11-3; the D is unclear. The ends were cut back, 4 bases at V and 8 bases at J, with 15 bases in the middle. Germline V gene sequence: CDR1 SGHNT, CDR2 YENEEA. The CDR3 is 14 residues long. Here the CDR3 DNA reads TGTGCCAGCAGCTCCGGTCCTTACCTCGATGAGCAGTTCTTC. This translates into CASSSGPYLDEQFF.

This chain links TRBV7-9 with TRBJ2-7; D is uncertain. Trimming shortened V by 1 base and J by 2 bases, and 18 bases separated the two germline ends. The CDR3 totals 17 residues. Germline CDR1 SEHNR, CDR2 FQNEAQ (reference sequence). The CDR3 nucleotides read TGTGCCAGCAGCTTAGATCCCCGGTCCGGCGGAACCTACGAGCAGTACTTC. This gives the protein CASSLDPRSGGTYEQYF.

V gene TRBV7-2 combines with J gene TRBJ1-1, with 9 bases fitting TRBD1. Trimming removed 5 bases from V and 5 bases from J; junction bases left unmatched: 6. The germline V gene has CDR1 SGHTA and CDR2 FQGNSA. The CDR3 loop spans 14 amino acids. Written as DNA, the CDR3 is TGTGCCAGCAGCGCAGGCGGGACAGGGACTGAAGCTTTCTTT. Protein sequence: CASSAGGTGTEAFF.

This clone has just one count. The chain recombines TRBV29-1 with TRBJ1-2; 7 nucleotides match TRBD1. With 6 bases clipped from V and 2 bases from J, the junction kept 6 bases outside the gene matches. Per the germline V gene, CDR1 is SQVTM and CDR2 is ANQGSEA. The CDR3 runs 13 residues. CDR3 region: CSVADRDNYGYTF. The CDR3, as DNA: TGCAGCGTCGCCGACAGGGACAACTATGGCTACACCTTC.

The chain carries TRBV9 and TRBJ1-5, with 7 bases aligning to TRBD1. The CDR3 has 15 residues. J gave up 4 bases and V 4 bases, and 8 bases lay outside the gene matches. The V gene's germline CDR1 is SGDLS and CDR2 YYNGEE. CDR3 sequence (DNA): TGTGCCAGCAGCCCCGATACAGGGGATAATCAGCCCCAGCATTTT. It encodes CASSPDTGDNQPQHF.

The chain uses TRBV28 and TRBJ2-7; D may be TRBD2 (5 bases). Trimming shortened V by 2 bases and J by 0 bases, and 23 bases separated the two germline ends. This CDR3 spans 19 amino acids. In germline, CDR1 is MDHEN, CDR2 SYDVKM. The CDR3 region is CASSLNGQVGLATSYEQYF. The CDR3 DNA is TGTGCCAGCAGTTTAAACGGGCAGGTGGGTCTAGCTACCTCCTACGAGCAGTACTTC. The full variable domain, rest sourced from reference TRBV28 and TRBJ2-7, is DVKVTQSSRYLVKRTGEKVFLECVQDMDHENMFWYRQDPGLGLRLIYFSYDVKMKEKGDIPEGYSVSREKKERFSLILESASTNQTSMYLCASSLNGQVGLATSYEQYFGPGTRLTVT.

This CDR3 reads CASSVGADNSPLHF. DNA of the CDR3: TGTGCCAGCAGCGTGGGGGCAGATAATTCACCCCTCCACTTT. J is TRBJ1-6 and V is TRBV9; D might be TRBD1 (6 bases). Trimming took 2 bases from V and 5 from J, leaving 8 bases between them. Germline V gene data show CDR1 as SGDLS and CDR2 as YYNGEE. The CDR3 sequence is 14 residues long. Combining the CDR3 with reference TRBV9 and TRBJ1-6 gives the whole variable domain DSGVTQTPKHLITATGQRVTLRCSPRSGDLSVYWYQQSLDQGLQFLIQYYNGEERAKGNILERFSAQQFPDLHSELNLSSLELGDSALYFCASSVGADNSPLHFGNGTRLTVT.

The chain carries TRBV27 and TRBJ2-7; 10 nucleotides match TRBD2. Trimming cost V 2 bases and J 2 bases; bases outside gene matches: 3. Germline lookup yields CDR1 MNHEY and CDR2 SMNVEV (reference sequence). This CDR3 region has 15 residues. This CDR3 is CASSLRSGRAYEQYF. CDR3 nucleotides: TGTGCCAGCAGTTTAAGAAGCGGGAGGGCCTACGAGCAGTACTTC.

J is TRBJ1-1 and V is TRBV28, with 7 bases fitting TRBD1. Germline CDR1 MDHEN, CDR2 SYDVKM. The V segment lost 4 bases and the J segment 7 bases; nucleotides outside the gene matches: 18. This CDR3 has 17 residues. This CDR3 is CASSSRGWQGDRLEAFF. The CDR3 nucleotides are TGTGCCAGCAGTTCCCGGGGGTGGCAGGGGGACCGACTTGAAGCTTTCTTT. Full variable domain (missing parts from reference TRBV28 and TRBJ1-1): DVKVTQSSRYLVKRTGEKVFLECVQDMDHENMFWYRQDPGLGLRLIYFSYDVKMKEKGDIPEGYSVSREKKERFSLILESASTNQTSMYLCASSSRGWQGDRLEAFFGQGTRLTVV.

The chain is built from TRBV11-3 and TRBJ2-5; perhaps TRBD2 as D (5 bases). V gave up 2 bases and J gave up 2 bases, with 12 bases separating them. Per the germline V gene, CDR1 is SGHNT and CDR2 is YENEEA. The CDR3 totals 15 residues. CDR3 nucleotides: TGTGCCAGCAGCTTAAGGACCGGAGGTCAAGAGACCCAGTACTTC. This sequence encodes CASSLRTGGQETQYF.

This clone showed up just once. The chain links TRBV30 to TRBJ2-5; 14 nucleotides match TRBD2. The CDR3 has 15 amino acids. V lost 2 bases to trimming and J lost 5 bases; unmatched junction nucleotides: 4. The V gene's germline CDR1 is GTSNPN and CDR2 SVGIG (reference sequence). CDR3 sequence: CAWSRTSGGRETQYF. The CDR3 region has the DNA TGTGCCTGGAGTCGGACTAGCGGGGGGCGGGAGACCCAGTACTTC.

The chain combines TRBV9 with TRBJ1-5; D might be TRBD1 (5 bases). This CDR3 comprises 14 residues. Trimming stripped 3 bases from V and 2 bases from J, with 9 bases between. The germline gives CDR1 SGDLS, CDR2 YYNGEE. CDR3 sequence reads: CASSAGGGNQPQHF. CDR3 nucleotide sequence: TGTGCCAGCAGCGCCGGGGGGGGCAATCAGCCCCAGCATTTT. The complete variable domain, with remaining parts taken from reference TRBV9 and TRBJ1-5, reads DSGVTQTPKHLITATGQRVTLRCSPRSGDLSVYWYQQSLDQGLQFLIQYYNGEERAKGNILERFSAQQFPDLHSELNLSSLELGDSALYFCASSAGGGNQPQHFGDGTRLSIL.

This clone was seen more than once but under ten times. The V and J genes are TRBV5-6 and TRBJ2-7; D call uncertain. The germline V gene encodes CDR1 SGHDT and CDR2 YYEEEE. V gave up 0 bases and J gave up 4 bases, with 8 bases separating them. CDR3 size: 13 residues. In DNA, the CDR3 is TGTGCCAGCAGCTTGGGGGCAGAATACGAGCAGTACTTC. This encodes CASSLGAEYEQYF.